A single sample is the source of the 25 T cell receptor beta chains below, sequenced in a study of T cells after yellow fever vaccination (dated by TCRdb to 2018 to 2020). This specimen's treatment or condition label, interpreted: live attenuated yellow fever vaccine strain. The library relied on 5' RACE. Sequencing took place on an Illumina NovaSeq 6000. TCRdb cleaned the public reads at Q25 with fastp, built clones with MiXCR and kept in-frame beta chains. Identical CDR3 proteins give one entry, which carries the most common genes and DNA. Here the sample has some 420,000 distinct CDR3 sequences; under 20% occur a single time. Roughly a sixth of the sample comes from the top ten. Sequencing was performed on PBMCs, taken before the yellow fever booster vaccination. The source of these receptors is a man younger than 35 who received the YFV17D yellow fever vaccine.

J is TRBJ1-2 and V is TRBV6-5; tentative D call: TRBD1 (6 bases). Germline V gene sequence: CDR1 MNHEY, CDR2 SVGAGI. The germline V and J ends were trimmed by 3 bases and 7 bases, with 18 bases remaining between them. The CDR3 length is 15 residues. The CDR3 reads CASSYSRGSSSGYTF. The CDR3 nucleotides are TGTGCCAGCAGTTATAGCAGGGGAAGCTCCTCTGGCTACACCTTC.

This clonotype was observed a single time. The chain has TRBV12-3 or TRBV12-4 and TRBJ2-7; TRBD1 matches at 8 bases. This CDR3 has 14 amino acids. Trimming removed 5 bases from V and 7 bases from J; junction bases left unmatched: 10. Written as DNA, the CDR3 is TGTGCCAGCAGTGACACGGGACAGGCGGGGGAGCAGTACTTC. Protein sequence: CASSDTGQAGEQYF.

This rearrangement joins TRBV7-2 to TRBJ2-5; TRBD2 matches 8 bases. The CDR3 has 15 amino acids. Trimming at V came to 5 bases and at J to 1 base, leaving 6 bases not matched to a gene. Germline V lookup: CDR1 SGHTA, CDR2 FQGNSA. As DNA, the CDR3 is TGTGCCAGCAGCCGGTGGCGGGGGGCCCAAGAGACCCAGTACTTC. This codes for CASSRWRGAQETQYF. Based on the CDR3 plus reference TRBV7-2 and TRBJ2-5, the full variable domain is GAGVSQSPSNKVTEKGKDVELRCDPISGHTALYWYRQSLGQGLEFLIYFQGNSAPDKSGLPSDRFSAERTGGSVSTLTIQRTQQEDSAVYLCASSRWRGAQETQYFGPGTRLLVL.

This clonotype has more than one count but fewer than ten. The chain is built from TRBV7-2 and TRBJ2-1; the D gene is possibly TRBD1 (7 bases). CDR3 length: 14 residues. V lost 3 bases to trimming and J lost 6 bases, with 12 bases between them. Germline V CDR1 and CDR2: SGHTA, FQGNSA. The CDR3 DNA follows: TGTGCCAGCAGCTTCAGACAGGGAGGCAATGAGCAGTTCTTC. Translated, it gives CASSFRQGGNEQFF.

V gene TRBV3-1 combines with J gene TRBJ1-2; a possible D gene is TRBD1 (6 bases). V gave up 1 base and J gave up 1 base, with 13 bases separating them. The germline V gene encodes CDR1 LGHDT and CDR2 YNNKEL (reference sequence). This CDR3 is built from 16 residues. The CDR3 DNA sequence: TGTGCCAGCAGCCAAGTGTGGTCAGGGGTTAACTATGGCTACACCTTC. It specifies CASSQVWSGVNYGYTF.

J is TRBJ2-5 and V is TRBV11-2, with D possibly matching TRBD2 (5 bases). Germline values: CDR1 SGHAT, CDR2 FQNNGV. V gave up 1 base and J gave up 2 bases, with 8 bases separating them. There are 14 residues in the CDR3. The CDR3 DNA reads TGTGCCAGCAGCTTAGTACGGGAACAAGAGACCCAGTACTTC. Amino acids: CASSLVREQETQYF.

The rearrangement joins TRBV4-3 to TRBJ2-1, with D possibly being TRBD1 or TRBD2 (5 bases each). The length of the CDR3 is 13 residues. V was shortened by 1 base and J by 9 bases, with 10 bases between the two germline ends. Germline V gives CDR1 LGHNA, CDR2 YSLEER. This chain's CDR3 is CASSQVGTSEQFF. CDR3 nucleotides: TGCGCCAGCAGCCAAGTGGGGACGTCTGAGCAGTTCTTC.

The chain is built from TRBV20-1 and TRBJ1-5, with D possibly matching TRBD1 (5 bases). V was shortened by 3 bases and J by 6 bases, with 15 bases between the two germline ends. This CDR3 contains 14 residues. Per germline, CDR1 DFQATT and CDR2 SNEGSKA (reference sequence). The CDR3 here is CSARGPGTGQPQHF. CDR3 in DNA: TGCAGTGCTAGGGGGCCAGGGACGGGTCAGCCCCAGCATTTT.

The J gene is TRBJ2-2, the V gene TRBV4-3; tentative D call: TRBD1 (5 bases). The ends were cut back, 0 bases at V and 6 bases at J, with 11 bases in the middle. Germline CDR1 LGHNA, CDR2 YSLEER. This CDR3 is 15 amino acids long. CDR3 bases: TGCGCCAGCAGCCAAGAACCAGGGTTGGCCGGGGAGCTGTTTTTT. Its translation is CASSQEPGLAGELFF.

This CDR3 reads CATSREPTGYEQYF. The DNA for the CDR3 is TGTGCCACCAGCAGAGAACCGACAGGCTACGAGCAGTACTTC. This chain links TRBV15 with TRBJ2-7, with a possible D match to TRBD1 (6 bases). Trimming took off 0 bases at V and 3 bases at J, with 9 bases between the two ends. Looked up from germline, CDR1 is LNHNV and CDR2 is YYDKDF (reference sequence). This CDR3 is 14 amino acids long.

This clonotype has only a few counts. The chain carries TRBV6-2 or TRBV6-3 and TRBJ1-5; D call uncertain. CDR3 length: 11 residues. Germline V gene lookup returns CDR1 MNHEY and CDR2 SVGEGT. Between the trimmed V and J ends, which lost 4 bases and 5 bases, there was a span of 3 bases. As DNA, the CDR3 is TGTGCCAGCAGTTCAGATCAGCCCCAGCATTTT. It encodes CASSSDQPQHF.

This clonotype was detected only a few times. The V and J genes are TRBV5-1 and TRBJ2-1, with 9 nucleotides matching TRBD1. Germline CDR1 reads SGHRS; CDR2 reads YFSETQ. The CDR3 has 15 amino acids. After removal of 1 base from V and 8 bases from J, the junction contained 7 bases not matched to a gene. The CDR3 spells CASSLMGQGVDEQFF. The CDR3 nucleotides are TGCGCCAGCAGCTTGATGGGACAGGGAGTCGATGAGCAGTTCTTC.

This clonotype came up a few times. The chain recombines TRBV27 with TRBJ2-7; D possibly corresponds to TRBD2 (7 bases). Germline V gives CDR1 MNHEY, CDR2 SMNVEV (reference sequence). Trimming shortened V by 3 bases and J by 2 bases, and 11 bases separated the two germline ends. CDR3 length equals 14 residues. The CDR3 DNA reads TGTGCCAGCAGTTTTTACGGGGGGCCCTACGAGCAGTACTTC. Protein product: CASSFYGGPYEQYF.

The CDR3 DNA reads as TGTGCCATCAGTGAGGGGGAATACGAGCAGTACTTC. Translating it yields CAISEGEYEQYF. The V and J genes are TRBV10-3 and TRBJ2-7; no clear D. V was shortened by 2 bases and J by 4 bases, with 6 bases between the two germline ends. This CDR3 spans 12 amino acids. Germline V gene lookup returns CDR1 ENHRY and CDR2 SYGVKD.

The genes are TRBV4-1 and TRBJ1-5; 8 bases are a match to TRBD1. This CDR3 has 15 amino acids. V shed 6 bases, J shed 2 bases, and the junction held 6 bases outside the gene matches. From germline, CDR1 is MGHRA and CDR2 YSYEKL. CDR3 nucleotide sequence: TGCGCCAGCAGTGGCGACAGGGGACGCAATCAGCCCCAGCATTTT. Protein sequence: CASSGDRGRNQPQHF.

This clonotype has just a few counts. CDR3 bases: TGTGCCAGCACCTTAGCGGGAGGAGAGACCCAGTACTTC. This sequence encodes CASTLAGGETQYF. The rearrangement joins TRBV12-3 or TRBV12-4 to TRBJ2-5, with 10 bases fitting TRBD2. CDR3 length: 13 amino acids. J gave up 4 bases and V 7 bases, and 3 bases lay outside the gene matches.

J is TRBJ2-2 and V is TRBV6-5, with D perhaps TRBD1 (6 bases). Germline V gene lookup returns CDR1 MNHEY and CDR2 SVGAGI. This CDR3 contains 16 residues. Trimming removed 1 base at V and 7 bases at J, with 16 bases between. In DNA, the CDR3 is TGTGCCAGCAGTTACTTAACAGGGAGAATTAGCGGGGAGCTGTTTTTT. Its protein is CASSYLTGRISGELFF.

The chain combines TRBV29-1 with TRBJ2-5; possibly TRBD1 for D (6 bases). The CDR3 runs 13 residues. Germline values: CDR1 SQVTM, CDR2 ANQGSEA. V lost 6 bases and J 4 bases, leaving 15 bases between the germline ends. CDR3 bases: TGCAGCGTGAGGGACATCGGAGGAGAGACCCAGTACTTC. Its protein is CSVRDIGGETQYF. Supplemented by reference TRBV29-1 and TRBJ2-5, the full variable domain reads SAVISQKPSRDICQRGTSLTIQCQVDSQVTMMFWYRQQPGQSLTLIATANQGSEATYESGFVIDKFPISRPNLTFSTLTVSNMSPEDSSIYLCSVRDIGGETQYFGPGTRLLVL.

This clonotype was recorded a few times. The CDR3 DNA reads TGTGCCAGCAGTGCTGGTCGGGGCAGCAATCAGCCCCAGCATTTT. This gives the protein CASSAGRGSNQPQHF. This sequence joins TRBV6-6 and TRBJ1-5; weak D call: TRBD1 (5 bases). The V gene lost 5 bases and the J gene lost 1 base, with 12 bases spanning the gap. Per germline, CDR1 MNHNY and CDR2 SVGAGI (reference sequence). There are 15 residues in the CDR3.

This clonotype showed up many times. This rearrangement joins TRBV4-1 to TRBJ1-2, with a tentative D call TRBD1 (5 bases). The germline V and J ends were trimmed by 1 base and 7 bases, with 16 bases remaining between them. The CDR3 is 15 amino acids. From germline, CDR1 is MGHRA and CDR2 YSYEKL. The CDR3 reads CASSQVIPGDGGYTF. CDR3 coding DNA: TGCGCCAGCAGCCAAGTCATTCCGGGGGACGGTGGCTACACCTTC.

The V gene is TRBV7-2, the J gene TRBJ1-1; D is unclear. This CDR3 has 13 residues. V lost 5 bases and J lost 3, with 10 bases in between. Germline V gene lookup returns CDR1 SGHTA and CDR2 FQGNSA. The CDR3 reads CASSAGVDTEAFF. For the CDR3, the DNA is TGTGCCAGCAGCGCCGGGGTGGACACTGAAGCTTTCTTT.

V is TRBV15 and J is TRBJ1-5; D unresolved. Germline-derived CDR1 and CDR2 are LNHNV and YYDKDF (reference sequence). V was trimmed by 3 bases and J by 10 bases, leaving 13 bases between them. The CDR3 length is 13 residues. CDR3 sequence: CATSSHDGRPQHF. In DNA, the CDR3 is TGTGCCACCAGCAGTCATGACGGCCGACCCCAGCATTTT.

V is TRBV7-2 and J is TRBJ1-2, with D possibly being TRBD1 (5 bases). CDR3 length equals 15 residues. The V gene's germline CDR1 is SGHTA and CDR2 FQGNSA. Trimming cost V 2 bases and J 6 bases, with 16 bases left between them. The CDR3 is CASSLLLGGGHGYTF. As DNA, the CDR3 is TGTGCCAGCAGCTTACTCCTCGGGGGAGGGCATGGCTACACCTTC.

The chain uses TRBV7-8 and TRBJ1-1; TRBD1 matches at 7 bases. The CDR3 is 14 amino acids. Trimming removed 0 bases from V and 8 bases from J; junction bases left unmatched: 6. CDR1 SGHVS and CDR2 FQNEAQ come from the germline V gene. DNA of the CDR3: TGTGCCAGCAGCTTAGCAGGACAGGCCAGGGAAGCTTTCTTT. It encodes CASSLAGQAREAFF.

This clonotype showed up just a few times. The chain links TRBV5-1 to TRBJ1-4; no clear D. This CDR3 spans 14 amino acids. From germline, CDR1 is SGHRS and CDR2 YFSETQ. V lost 2 bases and J 4 bases, leaving 9 bases between the germline ends. In DNA form, the CDR3 reads TGCGCCAGCAGCTTTGGGCCGGTTAATGAAAAACTGTTTTTT. Its translation is CASSFGPVNEKLFF.